This T cell receptor (beta chain) was identified in a study of cytomegalovirus exposure and HLA in healthy donors. About the study: In a previous analysis, some 120 million unique TCR beta sequences were found from 150 million to 200 million T cells. Findings and limits, study-wide: According to a later analysis, donors in an Asian-associated ancestry cluster reportedly had fewer N-insertions than the approximately 670-donor mean.

13 Jbeta primers and 60 Vbeta primers were used for the PCR. Clones were sequenced by immunoSEQ multiplex PCR, and TCRdb holds only the in-frame ones, with some missing. The table lists about 150,000 clones, roughly 77% of them singletons. A note on this clone: As yet, its antigen is unknown.

The receptor's source is a man aged 30 to 39 in good health. Sequenced: PBMCs.

CDR3 in DNA: TGTGCCAGCAGTTCCCTAGGACAGGCCTCTGGAAACACCATATATTTT. Its protein is CASSSLGQASGNTIYF. The J gene is TRBJ1-3, the V gene TRBV28, with TRBD1 matching over 7 bases. CDR1 is MDHEN and CDR2 is SYDVKM in the germline V gene. Trimming cost V 4 bases and J 0 bases; bases outside gene matches: 6. This CDR3 is 16 amino acids long.